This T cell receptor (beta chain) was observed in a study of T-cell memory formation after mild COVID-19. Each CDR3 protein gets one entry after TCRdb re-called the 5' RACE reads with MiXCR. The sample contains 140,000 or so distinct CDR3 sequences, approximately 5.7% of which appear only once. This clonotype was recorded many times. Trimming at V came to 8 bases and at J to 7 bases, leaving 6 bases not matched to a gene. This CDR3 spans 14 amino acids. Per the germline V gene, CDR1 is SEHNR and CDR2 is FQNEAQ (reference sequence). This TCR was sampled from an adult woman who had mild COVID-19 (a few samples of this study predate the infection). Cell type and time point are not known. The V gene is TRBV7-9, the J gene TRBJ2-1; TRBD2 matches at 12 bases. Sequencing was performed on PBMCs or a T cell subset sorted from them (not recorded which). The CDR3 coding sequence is TGTGCCAGCCAGACTAGCGGGGGAGGAAATGAGCAGTTCTTC. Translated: CASQTSGGGNEQFF.